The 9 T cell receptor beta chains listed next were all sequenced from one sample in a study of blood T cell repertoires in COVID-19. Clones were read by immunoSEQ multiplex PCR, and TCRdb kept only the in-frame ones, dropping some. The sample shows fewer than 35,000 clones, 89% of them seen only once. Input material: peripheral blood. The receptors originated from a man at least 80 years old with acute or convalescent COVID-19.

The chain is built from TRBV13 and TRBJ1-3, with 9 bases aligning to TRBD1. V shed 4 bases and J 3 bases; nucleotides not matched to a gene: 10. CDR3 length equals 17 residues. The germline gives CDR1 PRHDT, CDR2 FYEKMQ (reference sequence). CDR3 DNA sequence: TGTGCCAGCAGCTGGAAGGGACAGGGTATATTTGGAAACACCATATATTTT. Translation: CASSWKGQGIFGNTIYF.

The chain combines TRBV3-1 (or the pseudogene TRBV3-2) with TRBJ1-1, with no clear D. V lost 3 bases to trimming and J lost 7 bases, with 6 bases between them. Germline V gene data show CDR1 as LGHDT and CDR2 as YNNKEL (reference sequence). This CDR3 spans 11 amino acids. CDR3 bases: TGTGCCAGCAGCCAGGGAGTTGAAGCTTTCTTT. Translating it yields CASSQGVEAFF.

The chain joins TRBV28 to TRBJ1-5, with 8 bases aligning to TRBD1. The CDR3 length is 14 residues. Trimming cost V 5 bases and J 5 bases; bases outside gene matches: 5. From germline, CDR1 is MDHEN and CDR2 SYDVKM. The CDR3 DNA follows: TGTGCCAGCAGTACCGGACAGGGAGATCAGCCCCAGCATTTT. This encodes CASSTGQGDQPQHF.

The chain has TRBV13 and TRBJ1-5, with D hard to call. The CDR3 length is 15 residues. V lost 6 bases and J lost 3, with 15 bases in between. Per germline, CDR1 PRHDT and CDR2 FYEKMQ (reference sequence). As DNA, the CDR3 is TGTGCCAGCAGTTCCCGGGGTGCGGTCAATCAGCCCCAGCATTTT. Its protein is CASSSRGAVNQPQHF.

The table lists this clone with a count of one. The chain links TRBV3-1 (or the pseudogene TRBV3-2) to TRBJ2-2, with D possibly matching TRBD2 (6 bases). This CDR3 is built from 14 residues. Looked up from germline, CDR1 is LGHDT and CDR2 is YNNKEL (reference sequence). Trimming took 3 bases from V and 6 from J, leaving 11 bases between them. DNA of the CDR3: TGTGCCAGCAGCCATGCTCCGGGAGCCGGGGAGCTGTTTTTT. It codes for CASSHAPGAGELFF.

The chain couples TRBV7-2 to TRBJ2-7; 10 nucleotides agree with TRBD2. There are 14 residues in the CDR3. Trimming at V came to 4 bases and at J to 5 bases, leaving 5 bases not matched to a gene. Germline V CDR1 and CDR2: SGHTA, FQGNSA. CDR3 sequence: CASSSSGRRHEQYF. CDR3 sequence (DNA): TGTGCCAGCAGCTCTAGCGGGAGACGCCACGAGCAGTACTTC. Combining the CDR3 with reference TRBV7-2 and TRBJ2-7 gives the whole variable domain GAGVSQSPSNKVTEKGKDVELRCDPISGHTALYWYRQSLGQGLEFLIYFQGNSAPDKSGLPSDRFSAERTGGSVSTLTIQRTQQEDSAVYLCASSSSGRRHEQYFGPGTRLTVT.

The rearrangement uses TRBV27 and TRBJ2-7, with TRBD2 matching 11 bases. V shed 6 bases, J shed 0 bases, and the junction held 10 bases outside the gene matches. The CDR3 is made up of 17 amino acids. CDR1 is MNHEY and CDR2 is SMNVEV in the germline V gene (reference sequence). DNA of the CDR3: TGTGCCAGCAGGCCCCCAACGGGACTAGCGGACTCCTACGAGCAGTACTTC. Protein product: CASRPPTGLADSYEQYF.

In DNA, the CDR3 is TGTGCCAGCAGCCCCGGCGGGGGTTTTGAAAAACTGTTTTTT. As protein: CASSPGGGFEKLFF. V usage is TRBV5-4 and J usage is TRBJ1-4; the D gene is possibly TRBD1 (5 bases). V was shortened by 4 bases and J by 7 bases, with 14 bases between the two germline ends. The CDR3 extends over 14 amino acids. In germline, CDR1 is SGHNT, CDR2 YYREEE (reference sequence).

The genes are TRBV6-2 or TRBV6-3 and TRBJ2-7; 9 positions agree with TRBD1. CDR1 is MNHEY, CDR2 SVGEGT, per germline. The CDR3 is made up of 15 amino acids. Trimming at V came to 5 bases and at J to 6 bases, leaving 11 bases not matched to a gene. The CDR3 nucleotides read TGTGCCAGCAGTATCTCCGGGACAGGGATTATCGAGCAGTACTTC. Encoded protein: CASSISGTGIIEQYF.